These 29 T cell receptor beta chains were all obtained from the same sample, sequenced in a study of graft-versus-host responses after intestinal transplantation. Their specific antigens are unknown. Sequencing was performed with immunoSEQ multiplex PCR; in TCRdb, only in-frame clones are kept and a portion is missing. The sample contains around 120,000 clones, approximately 96% of which appear only once. This specimen was unstimulated CD8+ T cells sorted from spleen or lymph node cells, taken before intestinal transplant. The source of these receptors is a human donor who received an intestinal transplant.

J is TRBJ2-5 and V is TRBV5-4, with 7 positions matching TRBD2. This CDR3 is 15 amino acids long. The V gene end was trimmed by 4 bases and the J gene end by 5 bases; junction bases not matched to a gene: 11. The germline gives CDR1 SGHNT, CDR2 YYREEE (reference sequence). Here the CDR3 DNA reads TGTGCCAGCAGCGGGGAGCGGGAACCACAGGAGACCCAGTACTTC. Amino acids: CASSGEREPQETQYF.

The chain carries TRBV5-1 and TRBJ2-5; D not certain. Gene TRBJ2-7 matches the end of the DNA better, so the J call may be wrong. This CDR3 has 11 residues. Germline CDR1 is SGHRS and CDR2 is YFSETQ. The CDR3 sequence is CASSDNYEQYF. CDR3 DNA sequence: TGCGCCAGCAGCGATAACTACGAGCAGTACTTC.

The CDR3 DNA reads as TGCGCCAGCAGCCAAGATCGGGGGACATCCTGGGCCAACGTCCTGACTTTC. Translated, it gives CASSQDRGTSWANVLTF. The chain is built from TRBV4-3 and TRBJ2-6; tentatively, D is TRBD1 or TRBD2 (6 bases each). V was pared by 0 bases and J by 5 bases, with 14 bases between. Germline CDR1 reads LGHNA; CDR2 reads YSLEER. This CDR3 comprises 17 residues.

The genes are TRBV7-2 and TRBJ2-7; D is unresolved. Germline-derived CDR1 and CDR2 are SGHTA and FQGNSA. Trimming took off 1 base at V and 2 bases at J, with 9 bases between the two ends. The CDR3 loop spans 14 amino acids. CDR3 protein: CASSLGGGTYEQYF. CDR3 nucleotide sequence: TGTGCCAGCAGCTTAGGTGGCGGAACCTACGAGCAGTACTTC.

V usage is TRBV7-3 and J usage is TRBJ1-1; 7 nucleotides agree with TRBD1. Trimming removed 5 bases from V and 5 bases from J; junction bases left unmatched: 5. Germline V gives CDR1 SGHTA, CDR2 FQGTGA. This CDR3 contains 13 residues. CDR3 protein: CASSITGATEAFF. The CDR3 nucleotides are TGTGCCAGCAGCATTACAGGGGCTACTGAAGCTTTCTTT.

This chain connects TRBV5-1 to TRBJ2-1; a weak D match, TRBD2 (5 bases). CDR3 length equals 15 residues. V lost 4 bases and J 2 bases, leaving 13 bases between the germline ends. Germline CDR1 reads SGHRS; CDR2 reads YFSETQ. CDR3 loop: CASSPGRGPYNEQFF. CDR3 nucleotide sequence: TGCGCCAGCAGCCCCGGCCGAGGGCCCTACAATGAGCAGTTCTTC. The full variable domain, in which reference TRBV5-1 and TRBJ2-1 provide the parts outside the CDR3, is KAGVTQTPRYLIKTRGQQVTLSCSPISGHRSVSWYQQTPGQGLQFLFEYFSETQRNKGNFPGRFSGRQFSNSRSEMNVSTLELGDSALYLCASSPGRGPYNEQFFGPGTRLTVL.

This rearrangement joins TRBV9 to TRBJ2-7; tentative D call: TRBD2 (6 bases). Deletions cut 0 bases from V and 1 base from J, with 8 bases between. The length of the CDR3 is 14 residues. CDR1 and CDR2 from the germline V gene are SGDLS and YYNGEE. The CDR3 spells CASSVGRASYEQYF. As DNA, the CDR3 is TGTGCCAGCAGCGTAGGGAGGGCTTCCTACGAGCAGTACTTC.

The V and J genes are TRBV9 and TRBJ2-7; either TRBD1 or TRBD2 may fit D (6 bases each). CDR3 length: 16 residues. V lost 0 bases and J 0 bases, leaving 13 bases between the germline ends. Germline V gives CDR1 SGDLS, CDR2 YYNGEE. For the CDR3, the DNA is TGTGCCAGCAGCGTAGGGTCGGGGGCTAGCTCCTACGAGCAGTACTTC. This sequence encodes CASSVGSGASSYEQYF.

The chain is built from TRBV6-6 and TRBJ2-3; D unclear. Deletions cut 6 bases from V and 2 bases from J, with 18 bases between. This CDR3 comprises 16 residues. Per germline, CDR1 MNHNY and CDR2 SVGAGI (reference sequence). CDR3 coding DNA: TGTGCCAGCAGCCGCCTGGCACGAAAATCCACAGATACGCAGTATTTT. Translated, it gives CASSRLARKSTDTQYF.

The chain couples TRBV9 to TRBJ2-7, with D possibly TRBD1 on 5 matching bases. The CDR3 length is 12 residues. The germline gives CDR1 SGDLS, CDR2 YYNGEE. The V gene lost 3 bases and the J gene lost 6 bases, with 10 bases spanning the gap. The CDR3 DNA sequence: TGTGCCAGCAGCGGGCTAAGGGGCGAGCAGTACTTC. The encoded protein is CASSGLRGEQYF.

This clone occurred once. This chain joins TRBV28 and TRBJ1-6; 11 positions agree with TRBD1. V lost 4 bases and J lost 6; bases outside the gene matches: 8. CDR1 and CDR2 (germline): MDHEN, SYDVKM. CDR3 length equals 17 residues. Written as DNA, the CDR3 is TGTGCCAGCAGTTCCAGGACAGGGGGCACGGGTAATTCACCCCTCCACTTT. As protein: CASSSRTGGTGNSPLHF.

Comments on this clone: A junction end diverges from the germline sequence, so it may reflect a read error. The chain employs TRBV19 and TRBJ2-2; D remains ambiguous. Germline-derived CDR1 and CDR2 are LNHDA and SQIVND (reference sequence). The CDR3 spans 15 residues. CDR3 region: CASSIRTANIGELFF. The CDR3 coding sequence is TGTGCCAGTAGTATTCGGACCGCTAACATCGGGGAGCTGTTTTTT.

The gene calls are TRBV12-2 and TRBJ1-2. TRBV12-2 is classified as a pseudogene. The length of the CDR3 is 16 residues. The CDR3 DNA reads TGTGCAAGTCGCTTATGGCCCCCTCGGGAGGGCTATGGCTACACCTTC. This gives the protein CASRLWPPREGYGYTF.

This clone was seen more than once but under ten times. J is TRBJ1-1 and V is TRBV6-5; 7 bases are a match to TRBD1. The CDR3 covers 15 residues. CDR1 and CDR2 (germline): MNHEY, SVGAGI. With V trimmed by 2 bases and J by 2 bases, 5 bases remained unmatched. The CDR3 DNA is TGTGCCAGCAGTTACGTGGCAGGGGGAAACACTGAAGCTTTCTTT. It specifies CASSYVAGGNTEAFF.

J is TRBJ1-6 and V is TRBV19; tentative D call: TRBD1 (5 bases). This CDR3 comprises 15 residues. Trimming left V 7 bases short and J 7 bases short, with 17 bases between. The germline V gene encodes CDR1 LNHDA and CDR2 SQIVND (reference sequence). CDR3 bases: TGTGCCAGTAATTGGGGGGGGTCTCGGAATTCACCCCTCCACTTT. Translated, it gives CASNWGGSRNSPLHF.

The chain uses TRBV28 and TRBJ2-2; 7 nucleotides match TRBD2. The CDR3 has 14 residues. Germline V gives CDR1 MDHEN, CDR2 SYDVKM. V shed 5 bases, J shed 7 bases, and the junction held 7 bases outside the gene matches. As DNA, the CDR3 is TGTGCCAGCAGTCTCGGGACTAACGGCGGGGAGCTGTTTTTT. Translating gives CASSLGTNGGELFF. Full variable domain (outside the CDR3, taken from reference TRBV28 and TRBJ2-2): DVKVTQSSRYLVKRTGEKVFLECVQDMDHENMFWYRQDPGLGLRLIYFSYDVKMKEKGDIPEGYSVSREKKERFSLILESASTNQTSMYLCASSLGTNGGELFFGEGSRLTVL.

The chain carries TRBV15 and TRBJ2-5; no clear D gene. The J call is uncertain, as TRBJ2-7 better fits the DNA end. CDR1 is LNHNV, CDR2 YYDKDF, per germline (reference sequence). The CDR3 sequence is 11 residues long. The CDR3 nucleotides read TGTGCCACCAGCAGTCTCCGCGAGCAGTACTTC. This encodes CATSSLREQYF.

The rearrangement links TRBV6-5 to TRBJ1-2; D call uncertain. The germline CDR1 and CDR2 sequences are MNHEY and SVGAGI. V lost 6 bases and J lost 1, with 9 bases in between. The CDR3 covers 13 residues. DNA for the CDR3: TGTGCCAGCAGCAACACAGTTAACTATGGCTACACCTTC. Translated: CASSNTVNYGYTF.

V usage is TRBV9 and J usage is TRBJ2-5; 12 bases map to TRBD2. The DNA end favors TRBJ2-7, so the J call may be wrong. CDR1 is SGDLS and CDR2 is YYNGEE in the germline V gene. There are 16 residues in the CDR3. CDR3 loop: CASSVGLAGGPYEQYF. In nucleotides, the CDR3 is TGTGCCAGCAGCGTGGGTCTAGCGGGAGGGCCCTACGAGCAGTACTTC.

The chain combines TRBV15 with TRBJ1-2; D not resolved. CDR3 length equals 15 residues. The germline V and J ends were trimmed by 0 bases and 2 bases, with 10 bases remaining between them. Germline V gene sequence: CDR1 LNHNV, CDR2 YYDKDF (reference sequence). The DNA of the CDR3 is TGTGCCACCAGCAGAGATAGGGCGCGGAACTATGGCTACACCTTC. Protein: CATSRDRARNYGYTF.

This chain joins TRBV2 and TRBJ1-5; the D is unclear. The CDR3 loop spans 15 amino acids. Trimming pared 7 bases from V and 1 base from J, leaving 14 bases between. Germline V gene data show CDR1 as SNHLY and CDR2 as FYNNEI. The CDR3 here is CASKQRGGSNQPQHF. The CDR3, as DNA: TGTGCCAGCAAACAACGAGGAGGGAGCAATCAGCCCCAGCATTTT.

The rearrangement joins TRBV27 to TRBJ2-5, with 8 bases aligning to TRBD2. Losses at the gene ends were 6 bases for V and 4 bases for J; bases not matched to a gene: 4. This CDR3 has 13 residues. Germline-derived CDR1 and CDR2 are MNHEY and SMNVEV (reference sequence). CDR3 DNA sequence: TGTGCCAGCAGGATCCGGGGGGGAGAGACCCAGTACTTC. Its protein is CASRIRGGETQYF.

This clone was found once. The chain uses TRBV5-6 and TRBJ1-5; no clear D gene. Germline CDR1 reads SGHDT; CDR2 reads YYEEEE. Trimming took 4 bases from V and 3 from J, leaving 8 bases between them. CDR3 length: 13 residues. The CDR3 DNA follows: TGTGCCAGCAGCCCGGGTCTCAATCAGCCCCAGCATTTT. Amino acid sequence: CASSPGLNQPQHF. The complete variable domain, with remaining parts taken from reference TRBV5-6 and TRBJ1-5, reads DAGVTQSPTHLIKTRGQQVTLRCSPKSGHDTVSWYQQALGQGPQFIFQYYEEEERQRGNFPDRFSGHQFPNYSSELNVNALLLGDSALYLCASSPGLNQPQHFGDGTRLSIL.

The rearrangement links TRBV11-2 to TRBJ1-4; D ambiguous. Per germline, CDR1 SGHAT and CDR2 FQNNGV. V shed 5 bases and J shed 4 bases, with 26 bases lying between them. The CDR3 consists of 19 residues. CDR3 in amino acids: CASSPHAGRPYFFNEKLFF. The CDR3 nucleotides read TGTGCCAGCAGCCCCCACGCGGGCAGGCCATACTTCTTTAATGAAAAACTGTTTTTT.

The chain joins TRBV28 to TRBJ2-1, with D possibly matching TRBD2 (5 bases). Germline CDR1 MDHEN, CDR2 SYDVKM. The CDR3 is 12 amino acids. V lost 2 bases, J lost 10 bases, and 9 bases lay in between. CDR3 coding DNA: TGTGCCAGCAGTTTAAACGGGGTAGAGCAGTTCTTC. Translation: CASSLNGVEQFF.

V gene TRBV5-4 combines with J gene TRBJ2-7; 10 nucleotides match TRBD1. From germline, CDR1 is SGHNT and CDR2 YYREEE (reference sequence). CDR3 length: 14 amino acids. Losses at the gene ends were 2 bases for V and 2 bases for J; bases not matched to a gene: 1. The CDR3 DNA is TGTGCCAGCAGCTTCGGGACAGGGGCCTACGAGCAGTACTTC. This gives the protein CASSFGTGAYEQYF.

The genes are TRBV27 and TRBJ2-5; TRBD2 agrees at 8 bases. Germline V gene data show CDR1 as MNHEY and CDR2 as SMNVEV (reference sequence). V was pared by 5 bases and J by 1 base, with 9 bases of the junction left unmatched. The CDR3 runs to 16 residues. CDR3 nucleotide sequence: TGTGCCAGCAGTCCTCGACTAGCGAGGCCCCAAGAGACCCAGTACTTC. It specifies CASSPRLARPQETQYF.

This clone was recorded a few times. The chain uses TRBV2 and TRBJ1-2, with a tentative D call TRBD1 (6 bases). There are 12 residues in the CDR3. CDR1 is SNHLY and CDR2 is FYNNEI in the germline V gene. Trimming took 3 bases from V and 7 from J, leaving 9 bases between them. CDR3 DNA sequence: TGTGCCAGCAGTGACGGGGGGCCTGGCTACACCTTC. Its translation: CASSDGGPGYTF.

The V and J genes are TRBV7-8 and TRBJ2-7; 8 nucleotides line up with TRBD2. V shed 5 bases, J shed 3 bases, and the junction held 9 bases outside the gene matches. Germline assignment: CDR1 SGHVS and CDR2 FQNEAQ. This CDR3 is 15 amino acids long. For the CDR3, the DNA is TGTGCCAGCAGCCCCCCCGGGAGGGGTTACTACGAGCAGTACTTC. Translation: CASSPPGRGYYEQYF.